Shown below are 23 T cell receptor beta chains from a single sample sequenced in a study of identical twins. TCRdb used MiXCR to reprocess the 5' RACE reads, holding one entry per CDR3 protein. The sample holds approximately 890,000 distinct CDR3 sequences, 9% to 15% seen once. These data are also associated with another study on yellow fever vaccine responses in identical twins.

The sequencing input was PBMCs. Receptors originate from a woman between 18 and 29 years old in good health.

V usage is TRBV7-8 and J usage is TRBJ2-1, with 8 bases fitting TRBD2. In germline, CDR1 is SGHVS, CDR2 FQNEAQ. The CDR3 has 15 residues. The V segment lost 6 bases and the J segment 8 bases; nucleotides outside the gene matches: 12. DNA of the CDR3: TGTGCCAGCAGTGGACCGGGACTAGTAAACCATGAGCAGTTCTTC. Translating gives CASSGPGLVNHEQFF.

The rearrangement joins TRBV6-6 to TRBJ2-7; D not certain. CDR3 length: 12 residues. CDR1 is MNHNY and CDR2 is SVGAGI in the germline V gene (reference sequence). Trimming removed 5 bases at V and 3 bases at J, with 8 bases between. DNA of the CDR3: TGTGCCAGCAGTGAGAAAAACTACGAGCAGTACGTC. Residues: CASSEKNYEQYV.

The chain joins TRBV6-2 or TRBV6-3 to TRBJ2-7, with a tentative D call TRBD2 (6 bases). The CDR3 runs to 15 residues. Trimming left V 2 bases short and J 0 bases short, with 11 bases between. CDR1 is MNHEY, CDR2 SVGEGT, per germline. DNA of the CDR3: TGTGCCAGCAGTTACGCCCCCGGGAGCTCCTACGAGCAGTACGTC. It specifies CASSYAPGSSYEQYV.

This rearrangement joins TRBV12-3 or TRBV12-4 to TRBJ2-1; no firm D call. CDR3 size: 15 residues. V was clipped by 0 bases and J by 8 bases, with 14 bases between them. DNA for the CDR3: TGTGCCAGCAGTTTAGCGGGGATGGTTCGGGATGAGCAGTTCTTC. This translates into CASSLAGMVRDEQFF.

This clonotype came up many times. The CDR3 spells CASSMGLQTQYF. In DNA, the CDR3 is TGTGCCAGCAGTATGGGACTACAAACGCAGTATTTT. The chain carries TRBV28 and TRBJ2-3; 7 bases fit TRBD2. Germline CDR1 reads MDHEN; CDR2 reads SYDVKM. The CDR3 extends over 12 amino acids. The ends lost 5 bases at V and 9 bases at J; junction bases unmatched: 5.

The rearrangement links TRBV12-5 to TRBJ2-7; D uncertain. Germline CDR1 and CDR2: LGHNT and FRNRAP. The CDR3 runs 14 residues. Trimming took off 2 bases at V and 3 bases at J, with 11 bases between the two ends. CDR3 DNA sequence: TGTGCTAGTGGTTTGAGAATTACGGGCTACGAGCAGTACTTC. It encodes CASGLRITGYEQYF.

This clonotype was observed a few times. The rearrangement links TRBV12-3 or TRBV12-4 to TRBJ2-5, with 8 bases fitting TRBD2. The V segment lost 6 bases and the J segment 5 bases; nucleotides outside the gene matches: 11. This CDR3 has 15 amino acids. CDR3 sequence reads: CASRGGLVGEETQYF. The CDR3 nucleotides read TGTGCCAGCAGGGGGGGACTAGTAGGCGAGGAGACCCAGTACTTC.

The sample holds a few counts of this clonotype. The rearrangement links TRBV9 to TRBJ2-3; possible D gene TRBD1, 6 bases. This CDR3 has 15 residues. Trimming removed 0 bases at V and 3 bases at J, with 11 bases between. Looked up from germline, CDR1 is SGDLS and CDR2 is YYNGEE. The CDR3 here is CASSVVRGSTDTQYF. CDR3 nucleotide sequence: TGTGCCAGCAGCGTAGTCAGGGGAAGTACAGATACGCAGTATTTT.

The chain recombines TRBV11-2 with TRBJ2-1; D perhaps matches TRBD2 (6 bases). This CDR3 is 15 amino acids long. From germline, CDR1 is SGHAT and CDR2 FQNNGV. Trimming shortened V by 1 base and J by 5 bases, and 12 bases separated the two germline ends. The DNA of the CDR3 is TGTGCCAGCAGCTTAGCGGGAGCGGGTAACAATGAGCAGTTCTTC. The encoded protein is CASSLAGAGNNEQFF.

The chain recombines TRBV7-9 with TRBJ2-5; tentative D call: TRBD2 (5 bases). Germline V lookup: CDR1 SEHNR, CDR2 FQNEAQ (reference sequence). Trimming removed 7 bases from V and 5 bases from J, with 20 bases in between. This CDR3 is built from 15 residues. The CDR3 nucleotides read TGTGCCAGCACAAAACGGGAAATCGGGAAGGAGACCCAGTACTTC. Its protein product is CASTKREIGKETQYF.

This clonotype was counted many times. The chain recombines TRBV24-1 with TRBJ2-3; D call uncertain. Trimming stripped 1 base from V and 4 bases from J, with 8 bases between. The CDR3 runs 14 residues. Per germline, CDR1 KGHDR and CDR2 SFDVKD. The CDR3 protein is CATSDFDAADTQYF. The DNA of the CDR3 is TGTGCCACCAGTGATTTCGACGCGGCAGATACGCAGTATTTT.

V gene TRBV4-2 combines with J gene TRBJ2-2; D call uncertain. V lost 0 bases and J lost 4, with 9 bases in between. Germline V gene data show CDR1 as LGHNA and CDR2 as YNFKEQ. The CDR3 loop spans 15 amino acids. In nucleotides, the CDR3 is TGTGCCAGCAGCCAAGAGGTGAAAATCACCGGGGAGCTGTTTTTT. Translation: CASSQEVKITGELFF.

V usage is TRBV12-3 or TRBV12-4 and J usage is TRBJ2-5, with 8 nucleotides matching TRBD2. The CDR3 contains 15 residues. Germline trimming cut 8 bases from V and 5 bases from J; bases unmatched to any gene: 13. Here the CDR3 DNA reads TGTGCCAGCTCACCCGGGAGGGGCGGGGGGGAGACCCAGTACTTC. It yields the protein CASSPGRGGGETQYF.

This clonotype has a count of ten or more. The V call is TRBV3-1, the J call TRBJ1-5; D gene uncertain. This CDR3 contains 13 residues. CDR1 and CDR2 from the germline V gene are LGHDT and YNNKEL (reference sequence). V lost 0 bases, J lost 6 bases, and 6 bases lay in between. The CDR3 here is CASSQDRGQPQHF. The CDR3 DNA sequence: TGTGCCAGCAGCCAAGATAGAGGTCAGCCCCAGCATTTT. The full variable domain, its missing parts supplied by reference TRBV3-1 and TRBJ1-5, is DTAVSQTPKYLVTQMGNDKSIKCEQNLGHDTMYWYKQDSKKFLKIMFSYNNKELIINETVPNRFSPKSPDKAHLNLHINSLELGDSAVYFCASSQDRGQPQHFGDGTRLSIL.

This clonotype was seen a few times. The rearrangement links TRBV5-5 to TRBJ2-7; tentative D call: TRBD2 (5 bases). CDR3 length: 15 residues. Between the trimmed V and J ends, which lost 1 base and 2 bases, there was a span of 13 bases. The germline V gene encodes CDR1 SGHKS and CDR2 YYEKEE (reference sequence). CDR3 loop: CASSLSVSSTYEQYV. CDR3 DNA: TGTGCCAGCAGCTTGTCTGTATCTAGCACCTACGAGCAGTACGTC.

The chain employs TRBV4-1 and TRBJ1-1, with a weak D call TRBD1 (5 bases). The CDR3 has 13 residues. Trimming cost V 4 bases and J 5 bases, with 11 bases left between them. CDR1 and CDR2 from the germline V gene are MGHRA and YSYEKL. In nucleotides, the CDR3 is TGCGCCAGCAGCCCCAGGGAGTCAACTGAAGCTTTCTTT. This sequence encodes CASSPRESTEAFF.

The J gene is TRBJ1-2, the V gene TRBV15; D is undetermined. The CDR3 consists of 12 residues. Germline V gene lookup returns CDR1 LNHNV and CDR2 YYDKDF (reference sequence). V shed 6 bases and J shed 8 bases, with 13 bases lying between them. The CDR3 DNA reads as TGTGCCACCAGTACGGGTTTTGAAGGCTACACCTTC. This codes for CATSTGFEGYTF.

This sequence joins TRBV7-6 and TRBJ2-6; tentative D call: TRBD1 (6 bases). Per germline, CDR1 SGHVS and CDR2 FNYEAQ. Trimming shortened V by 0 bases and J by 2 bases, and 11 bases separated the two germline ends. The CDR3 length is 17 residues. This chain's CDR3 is CASSLANRATGANVLTF. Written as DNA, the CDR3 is TGTGCCAGCAGCTTAGCGAACAGGGCAACTGGGGCCAACGTCCTGACTTTC.

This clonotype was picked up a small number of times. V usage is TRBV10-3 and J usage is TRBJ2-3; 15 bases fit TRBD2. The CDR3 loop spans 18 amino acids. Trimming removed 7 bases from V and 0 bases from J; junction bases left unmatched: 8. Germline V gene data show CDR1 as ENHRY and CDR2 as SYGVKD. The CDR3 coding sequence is TGTGCCATCAAACCGGGACTAGCGGGGGGCACGAGCACAGATACGCAGTATTTT. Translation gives CAIKPGLAGGTSTDTQYF.

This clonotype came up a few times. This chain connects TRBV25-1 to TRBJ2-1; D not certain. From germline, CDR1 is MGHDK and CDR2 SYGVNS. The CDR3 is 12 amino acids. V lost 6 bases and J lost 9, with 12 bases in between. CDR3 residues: CASRTYGAEQFF. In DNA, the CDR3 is TGTGCCAGCAGGACGTATGGCGCTGAGCAGTTCTTC. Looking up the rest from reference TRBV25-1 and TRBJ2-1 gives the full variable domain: EADIYQTPRYLVIGTGKKITLECSQTMGHDKMYWYQQDPGMELHLIHYSYGVNSTEKGDLSSESTVSRIRTEHFPLTLESARPSHTSQYLCASRTYGAEQFFGPGTRLTVL.

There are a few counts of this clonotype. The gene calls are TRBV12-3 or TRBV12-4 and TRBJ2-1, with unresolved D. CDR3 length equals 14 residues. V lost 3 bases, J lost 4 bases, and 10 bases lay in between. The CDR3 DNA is TGTGCCAGCAGTTTTCCAGGTCCTTACAATGAGCAGTTCTTC. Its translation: CASSFPGPYNEQFF.

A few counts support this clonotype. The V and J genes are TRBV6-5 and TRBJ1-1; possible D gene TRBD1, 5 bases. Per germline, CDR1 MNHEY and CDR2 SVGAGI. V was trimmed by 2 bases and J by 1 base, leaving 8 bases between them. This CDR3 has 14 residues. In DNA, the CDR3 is TGTGCCAGCAGTTACGCGGACAAGAACACTGAAGCTTTCTTT. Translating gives CASSYADKNTEAFF.

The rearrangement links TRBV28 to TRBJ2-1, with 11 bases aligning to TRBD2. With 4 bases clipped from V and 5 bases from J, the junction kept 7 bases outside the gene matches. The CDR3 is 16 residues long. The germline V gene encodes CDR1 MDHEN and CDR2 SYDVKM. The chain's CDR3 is CASSSVAGGPNNEQFF. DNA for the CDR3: TGTGCCAGCAGTTCAGTAGCGGGAGGGCCAAACAATGAGCAGTTCTTC.